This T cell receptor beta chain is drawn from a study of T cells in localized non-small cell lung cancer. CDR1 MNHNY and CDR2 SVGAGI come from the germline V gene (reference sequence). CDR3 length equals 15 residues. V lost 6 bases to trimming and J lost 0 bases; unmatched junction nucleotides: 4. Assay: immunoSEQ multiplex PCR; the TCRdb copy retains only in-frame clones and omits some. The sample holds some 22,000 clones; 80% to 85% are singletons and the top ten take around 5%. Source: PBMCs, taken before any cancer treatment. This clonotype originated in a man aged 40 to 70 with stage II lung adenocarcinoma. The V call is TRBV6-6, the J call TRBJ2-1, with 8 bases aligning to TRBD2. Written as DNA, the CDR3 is TGTGCCAGCAGCGTAGCGGGGATCTCCTACAATGAGCAGTTCTTC. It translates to CASSVAGISYNEQFF.